This TCR beta chain was recovered during a study of blood T cell repertoires in COVID-19. For the study at large: The United States, Italy and Spain supplied acute and convalescent COVID-19 samples. The analysed material was cDNA or gDNA that came from T cells, B-cell-depleted T cells, or PBMCs.

Per the authors' pipeline: Cell counts per sample came from amplifying reference gene primers. Method: immunoSEQ multiplex PCR; TCRdb's copy keeps in-frame clones and lacks some. The D gene and trimming were derived from the DNA, and the V and J assignments and clone size from that table. The repertoire holds about 180,000 clones, with roughly 84% as singletons. One Seattle source followed patients from active infection through their disease course. Germline loops: CDR1 KGHDR, CDR2 SFDVKD. Trimming pared 6 bases from V and 2 bases from J, leaving 8 bases between. This CDR3 contains 13 residues. The receptor's source is a woman aged 35 to 49 with COVID-19, enrolled during active disease. This chain connects TRBV24-1 to TRBJ2-3; D possibly corresponds to TRBD1 (5 bases). The sequenced material came from peripheral blood. The CDR3 nucleotides read TGTGCCACCAGTTTGGGGCTCACAGATACGCAGTATTTT. Translated: CATSLGLTDTQYF.